This section outlines one T cell receptor beta chain sequence together with its context. The target antigen is unknown. This sample was included in a study of CD8 T cells in Susac syndrome. Sequencing of TCR beta covered CD8+ and CD4+ T cells obtained from blood. The controls were healthy donors who were matched for age and sex. Negative isolation was used for CD8+ and CD4+ T cells, and FACS enrichment was applied to TEMRA cells. General observations from the study: The study conceded that its TCR sequencing and HLA analysis involved relatively few individuals.

With 7 bases clipped from V and 0 bases from J, the junction kept 5 bases outside the gene matches. CDR3 length: 15 residues. The germline V gene has CDR1 SEHNR and CDR2 FQNEAQ (reference sequence). With random hexamers, reverse transcription was performed on roughly 0.45 to 1 ug of RNA. Via MiXCR, TCRdb re-called the immunoSEQ multiplex PCR reads, giving one row per CDR3 protein. Here the sample spans fewer than 250,000 distinct CDR3 sequences, 80% to 95% being singletons. This receptor was taken from a human donor in good health. This rearrangement joins TRBV7-9 to TRBJ2-1; 8 bases line up with TRBD2. Sequencing was done on a sample of CD4+ T cells from PBMCs. CDR3 in amino acids: CASILGTSSYNEQFF. The CDR3 DNA sequence: TGTGCCAGCATATTAGGGACTAGCTCCTACAATGAGCAGTTCTTC.